Here is one TCR beta chain with its context. Per the original methods: Reference gene primers were amplified, and this amplification served to estimate nucleated cell counts. TCRdb's table, derived via immunoSEQ multiplex PCR, lists solely in-frame clones and lacks some. For V, J and clone size, that table is used; D and trimming come from the DNA. Of 250,000 to 350,000 clones listed, around 90% are singletons. These data belong to a study of blood T cell repertoires in COVID-19. Study background: Spain, Italy and the United States supplied samples that represented acute and convalescent COVID-19. Sources were T cells, B-cell-depleted T cells, or PBMCs; the material itself was cDNA or gDNA.

CDR1 SQVTM and CDR2 ANQGSEA come from the germline V gene. This CDR3 comprises 12 residues. Trimming shortened V by 3 bases and J by 3 bases, and 7 bases separated the two germline ends. Specimen: peripheral blood. This chain links TRBV29-1 with TRBJ2-3, with TRBD1 as a possible D gene (5 bases). The sequence was collected from a woman between 40 and 50 years old who had recovered from COVID-19. This CDR3 reads CSVDQGTDTQYF. In DNA form, the CDR3 reads TGCAGCGTTGACCAGGGAACAGATACGCAGTATTTT.